This section outlines one T cell receptor (beta chain) sequence together with its context. The entry originates in a study of blood T cell repertoires in COVID-19. Libraries were prepared by immunoSEQ multiplex PCR; TCRdb keeps only in-frame clonotypes and omits some of them. The sample includes 250,000 to 350,000 clones, 70% to 90% seen only once; the top ten take under 6%. Per germline, CDR1 SGHAT and CDR2 FQNNGV. The CDR3 is 14 residues long. Trimming cost V 6 bases and J 1 base, with 12 bases left between them. In terms of age and location, participants ranged from about 18 to 90 years and lived in under 30 US areas. Recovered Cohort 3 donors showed two negative PCRs, clearance, or symptom resolution.

The TCR was taken from a woman aged 25 to 39 who had recovered from COVID-19. Sequencing was done on a sample of PBMCs or T cells enriched from blood (not recorded which). The J gene is TRBJ1-1, the V gene TRBV11-2, with D maybe TRBD1 (5 bases). CDR3 sequence reads: CASRRYQGNTEAFF. Written as DNA, the CDR3 is TGTGCCAGCAGAAGATACCAGGGGAACACTGAAGCTTTCTTT.